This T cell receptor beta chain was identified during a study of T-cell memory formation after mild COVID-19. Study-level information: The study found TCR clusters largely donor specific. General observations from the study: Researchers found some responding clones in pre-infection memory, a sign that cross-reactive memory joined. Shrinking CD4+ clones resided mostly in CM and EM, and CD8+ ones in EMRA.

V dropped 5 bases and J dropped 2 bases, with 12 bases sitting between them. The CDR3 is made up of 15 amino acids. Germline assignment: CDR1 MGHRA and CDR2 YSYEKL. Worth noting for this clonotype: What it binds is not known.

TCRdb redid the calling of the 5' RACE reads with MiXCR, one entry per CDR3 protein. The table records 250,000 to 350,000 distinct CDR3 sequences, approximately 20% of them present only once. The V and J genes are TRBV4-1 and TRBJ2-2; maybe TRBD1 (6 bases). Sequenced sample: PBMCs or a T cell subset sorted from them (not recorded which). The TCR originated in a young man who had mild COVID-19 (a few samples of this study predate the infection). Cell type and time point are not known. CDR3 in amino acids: CASSKPGQNTGELFF. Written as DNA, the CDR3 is TGCGCCAGCAGCAAGCCGGGACAAAACACCGGGGAGCTGTTTTTT.